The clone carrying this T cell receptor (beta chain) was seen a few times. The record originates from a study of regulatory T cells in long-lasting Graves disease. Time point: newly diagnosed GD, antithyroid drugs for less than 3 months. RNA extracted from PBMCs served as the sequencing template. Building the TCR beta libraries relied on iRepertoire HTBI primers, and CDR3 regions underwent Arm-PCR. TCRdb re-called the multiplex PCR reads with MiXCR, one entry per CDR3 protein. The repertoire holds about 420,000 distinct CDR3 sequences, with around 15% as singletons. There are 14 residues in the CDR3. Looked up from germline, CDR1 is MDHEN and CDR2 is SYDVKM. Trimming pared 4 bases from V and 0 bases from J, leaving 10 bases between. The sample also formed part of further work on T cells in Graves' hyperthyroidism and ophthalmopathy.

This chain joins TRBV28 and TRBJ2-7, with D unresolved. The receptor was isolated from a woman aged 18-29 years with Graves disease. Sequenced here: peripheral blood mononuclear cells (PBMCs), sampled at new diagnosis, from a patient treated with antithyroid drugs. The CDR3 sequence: CASSSPWVSYEQYF. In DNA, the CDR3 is TGTGCCAGCAGTTCCCCTTGGGTCTCCTACGAGCAGTACTTC.